These T cell receptor beta chains were read from a single sample in a study of blood T cells in healthy people across ages. TCRdb used MiXCR to reprocess the 5' RACE reads, holding one entry per CDR3 protein. Among 700,000 or so distinct CDR3 sequences listed, approximately 40% were seen once. Sequencing used blood. These receptors were obtained from an older man in good health. The CDR3 runs from the conserved cysteine through the conserved F or W. D genes are given only for firm matches. Expanded clones get a size class; other rows say once, few or many, or leave the size out.

clone size	V gene	J gene	CDR3 length	D gene	CDR3 DNA	CDR3 protein
NA	TRBV5-1	TRBJ1-1	13	NA	TGCGCCAGCAGCTTTTACGGTGAGACTGAAGCTTTCTTT	CASSFYGETEAFF
NA	TRBV5-1	TRBJ2-7	13	NA	TGCGCCAGCAGCTACAGGGAGTCAGGCGAGCAGTACTTC	CASSYRESGEQYF
NA	TRBV7-2	TRBJ2-3	13	NA	TGTGCCAGCAGCCCCTCAGAAACCACCGACCTGTATTTT	CASSPSETTDLYF
NA	TRBV7-2	TRBJ2-5	15	NA	TGTGCCAGCAGCTCTGGGGACTCACTATACGGGACCCAGTACTTC	CASSSGDSLYGTQYF
few	TRBV28	TRBJ1-2	13	TRBD1	TGTGCCAGCAGGACACAGGGGACCTATGGCTACACCTTC	CASRTQGTYGYTF
few	TRBV5-1	TRBJ1-1	15	NA	TGCGCCAGCAGCTCCCAGGGGCCCATGAACACTGAAGCTTTCTTT	CASSSQGPMNTEAFF
few	TRBV20-1	TRBJ2-1	17	TRBD2	TGCAGTGCTAGCCCCCGGAGGGGTAGCGGGAGGGGCAATGAGCAGTTCTTC	CSASPRRGSGRGNEQFF
many	TRBV4-2	TRBJ2-7	14	NA	TGTGCCAGCAGCCAAGGCGGCAGCCTCCGGGAGCAGTACTTC	CASSQGGSLREQYF
many	TRBV12-3/TRBV12-4	TRBJ1-2	13	NA	TGTGCCAGCAGCCTACAGGGCCCGCTGGGCTACACCTTC	CASSLQGPLGYTF
NA	TRBV29-1	TRBJ1-5	15	NA	TGCAGCGTTCGGGTGGCTAGAGGGGGCAATCAGCCCCAGCATTTT	CSVRVARGGNQPQHF
many	TRBV29-1	TRBJ2-2	14	TRBD2	TGCAGCGTTATAGCGGGAGGGAACACCGGGGAGCTGTTTTTT	CSVIAGGNTGELFF
NA	TRBV11-2	TRBJ2-5	13	TRBD1	TGTGCCAGCACCCCAACAGGGGTCGGGACCCAGTACTTC	CASTPTGVGTQYF
NA	TRBV12-3/TRBV12-4	TRBJ2-4	15	NA	TGTGCCAGCAGTGGCCAGAGGGGTGGGTCAAACATTCAGTACTTC	CASSGQRGGSNIQYF